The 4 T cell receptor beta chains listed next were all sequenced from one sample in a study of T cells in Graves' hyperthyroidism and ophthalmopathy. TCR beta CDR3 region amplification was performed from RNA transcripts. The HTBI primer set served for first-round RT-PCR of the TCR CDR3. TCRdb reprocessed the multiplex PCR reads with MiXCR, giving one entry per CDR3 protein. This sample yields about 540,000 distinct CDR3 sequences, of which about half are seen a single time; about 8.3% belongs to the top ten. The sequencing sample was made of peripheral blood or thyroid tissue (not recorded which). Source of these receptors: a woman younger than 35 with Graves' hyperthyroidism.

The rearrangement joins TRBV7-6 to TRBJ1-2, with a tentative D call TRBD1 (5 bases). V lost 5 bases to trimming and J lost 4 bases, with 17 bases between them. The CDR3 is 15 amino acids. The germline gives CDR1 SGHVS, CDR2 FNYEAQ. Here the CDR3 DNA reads TGTGCCAGCAGCAACGAACAGGTGACGTCCTATGGCTACACCTTC. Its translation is CASSNEQVTSYGYTF.

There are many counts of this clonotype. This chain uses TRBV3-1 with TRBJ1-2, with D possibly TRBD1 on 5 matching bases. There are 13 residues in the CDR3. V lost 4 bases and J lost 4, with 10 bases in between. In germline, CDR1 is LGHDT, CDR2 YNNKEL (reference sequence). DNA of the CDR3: TGTGCCAGCAGCCCGGTGACAGCCTATGGCTACACCTTC. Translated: CASSPVTAYGYTF.

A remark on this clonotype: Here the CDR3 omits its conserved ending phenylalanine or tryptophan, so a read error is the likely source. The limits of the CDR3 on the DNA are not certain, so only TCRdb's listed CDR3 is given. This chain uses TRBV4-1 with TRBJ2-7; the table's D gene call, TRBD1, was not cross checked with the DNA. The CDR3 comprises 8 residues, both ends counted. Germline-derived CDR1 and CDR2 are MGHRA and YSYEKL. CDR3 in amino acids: CASSQGDR.

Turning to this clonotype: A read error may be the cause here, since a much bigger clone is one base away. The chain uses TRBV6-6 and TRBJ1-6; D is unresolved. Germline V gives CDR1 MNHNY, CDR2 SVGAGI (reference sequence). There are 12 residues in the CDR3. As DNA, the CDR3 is TGTGCCGGCAGTTACGGGGTGGCACCCCTCCACTTT. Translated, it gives CAGSYGVAPLHF.